The 13 T cell receptor beta chains in this list originate from one sample, sequenced in a study of spatial heterogeneity in lung cancer. Indicated time point: sample taken at primary tumor resection. Researchers sequenced whole RNA taken from tumor, nontumor lung or frozen PBMC without sorting. TCRdb re-analysed the 5' RACE reads in MiXCR, keeping a single row per CDR3 protein. The data hold some 70,000 distinct CDR3 sequences, with 13% observed a single time. The material sequenced was PBMCs, taken at surgery. These receptors all come from a male donor with early-stage non-small cell lung cancer.

Only a few counts were recorded for this clonotype. The chain combines TRBV4-2 with TRBJ1-3; 12 nucleotides align to TRBD1. Trimming removed 2 bases from V and 4 bases from J; junction bases left unmatched: 6. Germline CDR1 is LGHNA and CDR2 is YNFKEQ. This CDR3 has 17 amino acids. The CDR3 nucleotides read TGTGCCAGCAGCCAACCGGGACAGGGGGCATTGGGAAACACCATATATTTT. Protein sequence: CASSQPGQGALGNTIYF.

This rearrangement joins TRBV19 to TRBJ2-7; TRBD2 is a possible D gene (6 bases). The germline gives CDR1 LNHDA, CDR2 SQIVND (reference sequence). This CDR3 is built from 14 residues. V lost 5 bases, J lost 4 bases, and 15 bases lay in between. The DNA for the CDR3 is TGTGCCAGTAGTCCCCGGGACTCTAGGTACGAGCAGTACTTC. This encodes CASSPRDSRYEQYF.

There are many counts of this clonotype. The rearrangement links TRBV21-1 to TRBJ2-3. TRBV21-1 is deemed a pseudogene. The CDR3 is 11 residues long. The CDR3 DNA is TGTGCCAGCACCCATTTGGATACGCAGTATTTT. Its protein is CASTHLDTQYF.

This sequence joins TRBV20-1 and TRBJ2-4, with D tentatively TRBD2 (6 bases). The V end lost 4 bases, the J end lost 0 bases, and 19 bases lay between the germline ends. The CDR3 totals 17 residues. Looked up from germline, CDR1 is DFQATT and CDR2 is SNEGSKA (reference sequence). CDR3 sequence (DNA): TGCAGTGCTATATTACTCGCGGGAAATAAAGCCAAAAACATTCAGTACTTC. It is translated as CSAILLAGNKAKNIQYF.

In nucleotides, the CDR3 is TGTGCCAGCAGCCACGGCGTTACCGGTGGGTATGGCTACACCTTC. Encoded protein: CASSHGVTGGYGYTF. The rearrangement links TRBV6-1 to TRBJ1-2; no definite D call. The V end was cut by 6 bases, the J end by 5 bases, with 19 bases between. This CDR3 comprises 15 residues. The germline V gene has CDR1 MNHNS and CDR2 SASEGT.

The rearrangement links TRBV9 to TRBJ1-2; TRBD1 might be the D (6 bases). CDR3 length: 16 amino acids. Trimming cost V 0 bases and J 0 bases, with 12 bases left between them. Germline loops: CDR1 SGDLS, CDR2 YYNGEE. The CDR3 DNA is TGTGCCAGCAGCGTAGCCCCGGACAGATCTAACTATGGCTACACCTTC. Translating gives CASSVAPDRSNYGYTF. Filled out from reference TRBV9 and TRBJ1-2, the complete variable domain reads DSGVTQTPKHLITATGQRVTLRCSPRSGDLSVYWYQQSLDQGLQFLIQYYNGEERAKGNILERFSAQQFPDLHSELNLSSLELGDSALYFCASSVAPDRSNYGYTFGSGTRLTVV.

Ten or more counts support this clonotype. V is TRBV29-1 and J is TRBJ2-1; 8 positions agree with TRBD2. The junction had 14 bases not matched to a gene; V was cut back by 5 bases and J by 5 bases. This CDR3 region has 16 residues. The germline V gene has CDR1 SQVTM and CDR2 ANQGSEA. The CDR3 sequence is CSVTLDMREVNNEQFF. The CDR3 DNA reads TGCAGCGTTACACTAGACATGCGGGAGGTAAACAATGAGCAGTTCTTC.

There are a few counts of this clonotype. The chain links TRBV3-1 to TRBJ2-5; tentatively, D is TRBD2 (6 bases). Trimming took 1 base from V and 5 from J, leaving 14 bases between them. This CDR3 has 15 amino acids. Germline CDR1 is LGHDT and CDR2 is YNNKEL (reference sequence). CDR3 in DNA: TGTGCCAGCAGCCAAGGGCCGGGAGTCCGGGAGACCCAGTACTTC. Translating gives CASSQGPGVRETQYF.

The chain uses TRBV24-1 and TRBJ2-1; 8 nucleotides match TRBD2. Germline CDR1 is KGHDR and CDR2 is SFDVKD. The CDR3 contains 17 residues. With 6 bases clipped from V and 4 bases from J, the junction kept 13 bases outside the gene matches. CDR3 sequence: CATSPALGTRSYNEQFF. CDR3 bases: TGTGCCACCAGTCCCGCACTCGGGACTAGGTCTTACAATGAGCAGTTCTTC.

The table lists this clonotype with many counts. This chain connects TRBV29-1 to TRBJ2-1; D ambiguous. V dropped 4 bases and J dropped 0 bases, with 7 bases sitting between them. This CDR3 region has 13 residues. The V gene's germline CDR1 is SQVTM and CDR2 ANQGSEA. As DNA, the CDR3 is TGCAGCGTTGGGGCGGACTCCTACAATGAGCAGTTCTTC. Translation: CSVGADSYNEQFF.

This clonotype has only a few counts. The J gene is TRBJ2-2, the V gene TRBV7-2; D gene uncertain. V lost 1 base to trimming and J lost 1 base, with 10 bases between them. The germline gives CDR1 SGHTA, CDR2 FQGNSA. The length of the CDR3 is 16 residues. CDR3 sequence reads: CASSLDQLLNTGELFF. CDR3 sequence (DNA): TGTGCCAGCAGCTTAGACCAGCTGTTGAACACCGGGGAGCTGTTTTTT.

This clonotype was picked up many times. The V and J genes are TRBV6-2 or TRBV6-3 and TRBJ2-7, with 10 bases fitting TRBD1. After removal of 7 bases from V and 3 bases from J, the junction contained 3 bases not matched to a gene. Looked up from germline, CDR1 is MNHEY and CDR2 is SVGEGT. CDR3 size: 13 residues. This CDR3 is CASTWTGGYEQYF. The CDR3 DNA sequence: TGTGCCAGCACTTGGACAGGGGGCTACGAGCAGTACTTC.

This clonotype occurred many times. The V call is TRBV11-2, the J call TRBJ2-7; D not certain. V lost 0 bases, J lost 5 bases, and 5 bases lay in between. The CDR3 totals 12 residues. The germline V gene has CDR1 SGHAT and CDR2 FQNNGV. In nucleotides, the CDR3 is TGTGCCAGCAGCTTAGATTGGAACGAGCAGTACTTC. Its protein product is CASSLDWNEQYF.